The clone carrying this TCR beta chain was counted a single time. Its antigen is unidentified. The data were obtained in a study of cytomegalovirus exposure and HLA in healthy donors. The study, taken as a whole, reports: Rare sequences made up most TCRs, while some public TCRs were found in many donors. The classifier reportedly diagnosed cytomegalovirus status with high specificity and sensitivity. The study put under 200 TCR beta chains on its list as cytomegalovirus-associated.

This table comes from immunoSEQ multiplex PCR, and its TCRdb copy is limited to in-frame clones, with some not included. The sample carries roughly 100,000 clones, about 85% recorded once. The donors were part of the validation cohort, which consisted of about 130 subjects and was separate from the first cohort of 600 to 850 subjects. The clonotype was recovered from a young woman in good health and CMV-seropositive. The sequenced material came from PBMCs.

CDR3 DNA: TGTGCCAGCAGTGAAAGGGGGAATCAGCCCCAGCATTTT. Translating gives CASSERGNQPQHF. The chain recombines TRBV6-1 with TRBJ1-5; D perhaps matches TRBD1 (6 bases). V lost 2 bases and J 4 bases, leaving 6 bases between the germline ends. The CDR3 loop spans 13 amino acids. In germline, CDR1 is MNHNS, CDR2 SASEGT.